These 26 T cell receptor beta chains originate from one sample sequenced in a study of blood T cell repertoires in COVID-19. The repertoire was sequenced with immunoSEQ multiplex PCR; TCRdb's copy has only in-frame clones and lacks some. The data contain about 43,000 clones, around 80% of them seen just once; the ten biggest clones take up 20% to 30%. Sequencing input: peripheral blood. The receptors were sampled from an older woman with acute or convalescent COVID-19.

J is TRBJ1-5 and V is TRBV18, with D unresolved. The CDR3 contains 14 residues. The germline CDR1 and CDR2 sequences are KGHSH and LQKENI. Trimming stripped 3 bases from V and 4 bases from J, with 10 bases between. The CDR3, as DNA: TGTGCCAGCTCACCTAACAGCTTAAATCAGCCCCAGCATTTT. This sequence encodes CASSPNSLNQPQHF.

The V call is TRBV3-1 (or the pseudogene TRBV3-2), the J call TRBJ1-1; a possible D gene is TRBD1 (6 bases). There are 14 residues in the CDR3. V lost 7 bases to trimming and J lost 4 bases, with 16 bases between them. Germline CDR1 and CDR2: LGHDT and YNNKEL (reference sequence). Here the CDR3 DNA reads TGTGCCAGCACTTTCGGGACATCGGTCACTGAAGCTTTCTTT. This encodes CASTFGTSVTEAFF.

The chain employs TRBV3-1 (or the pseudogene TRBV3-2) and TRBJ1-3; TRBD1 might be the D (5 bases). The CDR3 runs to 16 residues. From germline, CDR1 is LGHDT and CDR2 YNNKEL (reference sequence). V was cut by 1 base and J by 4 bases, with 14 bases left in between. CDR3 protein: CASSQGSSRAGNTIYF. The CDR3 nucleotides read TGTGCCAGCAGCCAAGGTAGTTCCAGGGCGGGAAACACCATATATTTT.

The genes are TRBV10-2 and TRBJ2-1, with D tentatively TRBD1 (7 bases). Germline V gives CDR1 WSHSY, CDR2 SAAADI. With 11 bases removed from V and 8 bases from J, the gap between germline ends came to 22 bases. The CDR3 loop spans 14 amino acids. In nucleotides, the CDR3 is TGCGCCTCCAAGCCCCAGGGGGAGGCATATGAGCAGTTCTTC. This translates into CASKPQGEAYEQFF.

The rearrangement links TRBV6-5 to TRBJ1-6, with D uncertain. Germline V gene sequence: CDR1 MNHEY, CDR2 SVGAGI. The CDR3 length is 15 residues. V lost 2 bases and J 9 bases, leaving 14 bases between the germline ends. CDR3 coding DNA: TGTGCCAGCAGTTACGACCCGGGTAAAAGTTCACCCCTCCACTTT. It is translated as CASSYDPGKSSPLHF.

The rearrangement joins TRBV10-3 to TRBJ2-3; no firm D call. Deletions cut 4 bases from V and 0 bases from J, with 8 bases between. This CDR3 region has 14 residues. CDR1 is ENHRY, CDR2 SYGVKD, per germline. DNA of the CDR3: TGTGCCATCAGTGGGCGGCTTAGCACAGATACGCAGTATTTT. Its translation is CAISGRLSTDTQYF.

This clone was seen only a few times. The chain uses TRBV5-4 and TRBJ2-5; D might be TRBD2 (6 bases). Germline V gives CDR1 SGHNT, CDR2 YYREEE (reference sequence). The CDR3 length is 13 residues. Trimming removed 1 base at V and 5 bases at J, with 9 bases between. In DNA form, the CDR3 reads TGTGCCAGCAGCTTGAAGGGACTGGAGACCCAGTACTTC. Protein product: CASSLKGLETQYF.

This clone has just a few counts. The V call is TRBV3-1 (or the pseudogene TRBV3-2), the J call TRBJ2-3, with 7 bases that match TRBD1. V dropped 3 bases and J dropped 1; count of bases not matched to a gene: 7. The CDR3 sequence is 16 residues long. Germline V lookup: CDR1 LGHDT, CDR2 YNNKEL (reference sequence). Written as DNA, the CDR3 is TGTGCCAGCAGCCACGTGCGACAGGGTGGCACAGATACGCAGTATTTT. Protein product: CASSHVRQGGTDTQYF.

The CDR3 nucleotides are TGTGCCAGCGGGGAGGGATGGGGTAGATACGAGCAGTACTTC. It is translated as CASGEGWGRYEQYF. This chain links TRBV6-5 with TRBJ2-7, with 7 nucleotides matching TRBD2. CDR3 length equals 14 residues. J gave up 4 bases and V 8 bases, and 11 bases lay outside the gene matches. Germline values: CDR1 MNHEY, CDR2 SVGAGI.

The V and J genes are TRBV19 and TRBJ1-1, with D possibly being TRBD1 (6 bases). Deletions cut 8 bases from V and 2 bases from J, with 12 bases between. The V gene's germline CDR1 is LNHDA and CDR2 SQIVND (reference sequence). The CDR3 consists of 13 residues. CDR3 coding DNA: TGTGCCAGTTCTCAGGACAGAAACACTGAAGCTTTCTTT. As protein: CASSQDRNTEAFF. Variable domain in full (rest from reference TRBV19 and TRBJ1-1): DGGITQSPKYLFRKEGQNVTLSCEQNLNHDAMYWYRQDPGQGLRLIYYSQIVNDFQKGDIAEGYSVSREKKESFPLTVTSAQKNPTAFYLCASSQDRNTEAFFGQGTRLTVV.

The V call is TRBV7-2, the J call TRBJ1-2; D is uncertain. In germline, CDR1 is SGHTA, CDR2 FQGNSA. This CDR3 has 14 residues. V lost 2 bases, J lost 6 bases, and 13 bases lay in between. CDR3 sequence (DNA): TGTGCCAGCAGCTTAAAAGGTCAGGTCCATGGCTACACCTTC. Encoded protein: CASSLKGQVHGYTF.

This clone was counted only a few times. The rearrangement joins TRBV4-3 to TRBJ1-3; D is possibly TRBD1 (6 bases). Germline lookup yields CDR1 LGHNA and CDR2 YSLEER. Trimming shortened V by 4 bases and J by 0 bases, and 13 bases separated the two germline ends. There are 16 residues in the CDR3. The CDR3, as DNA: TGCGCCAGCAGCCCTACACAGGGCCTCTCTGGAAACACCATATATTTT. Amino acids: CASSPTQGLSGNTIYF.

A single count supports this clone. The J gene is TRBJ2-7, the V gene TRBV4-3, with 7 bases identical to TRBD1. With V trimmed by 0 bases and J by 2 bases, 7 bases remained unmatched. Germline CDR1 reads LGHNA; CDR2 reads YSLEER. The CDR3 runs to 16 residues. The DNA for the CDR3 is TGCGCCAGCAGCCAAGATATCGGACAGGAGACCTACGAGCAGTACTTC. Protein sequence: CASSQDIGQETYEQYF.

CDR3 coding DNA: TGCGCCAGCTCTAGACAGACTTTCACAGATACGCAGTATTTT. Its protein product is CASSRQTFTDTQYF. The chain has TRBV10-1 and TRBJ2-3, with D possibly TRBD1 on 5 matching bases. CDR3 length: 14 amino acids. V shed 8 bases and J shed 2 bases, with 14 bases lying between them. Per the germline V gene, CDR1 is WNHNN and CDR2 is SYGVQD (reference sequence).

This clone was observed a few times. J is TRBJ2-5 and V is TRBV12-5; 10 bases agree with TRBD2. This CDR3 has 17 residues. V was pared by 7 bases and J by 4 bases, with 15 bases of the junction left unmatched. Per the germline V gene, CDR1 is LGHNT and CDR2 is FRNRAP. CDR3 loop: CASAPGASGGLGETQYF. The CDR3, as DNA: TGTGCTAGTGCCCCGGGGGCTAGCGGGGGCTTAGGAGAGACCCAGTACTTC. Filled out from reference TRBV12-5 and TRBJ2-5, the complete variable domain reads DARVTQTPRHKVTEMGQEVTMRCQPILGHNTVFWYRQTMMQGLELLAYFRNRAPLDDSGMPKDRFSAEMPDATLATLKIQPSEPRDSAVYFCASAPGASGGLGETQYFGPGTRLLVL.

J is TRBJ1-1 and V is TRBV6-5; 7 bases map to TRBD1. Germline trimming cut 6 bases from V and 7 bases from J; bases unmatched to any gene: 5. The CDR3 has 12 amino acids. Germline lookup yields CDR1 MNHEY and CDR2 SVGAGI. CDR3 DNA: TGTGCCAGCAGAGCCGACAGGGTTGAAGCTTTCTTT. It encodes CASRADRVEAFF.

This chain links TRBV5-8 with TRBJ2-1; D is undetermined. CDR3 length equals 15 residues. In germline, CDR1 is SGHTS, CDR2 YDEGEE. Trimming cost V 5 bases and J 6 bases, with 18 bases left between them. This CDR3 is CASRRYVVTGNEQFF. The CDR3 DNA reads TGTGCCAGCAGGAGGTACGTGGTAACGGGCAATGAGCAGTTCTTC.

V and J are TRBV27 and TRBJ1-6, with D perhaps matching TRBD1 (6 bases). This CDR3 spans 13 amino acids. CDR1 and CDR2 (germline): MNHEY, SMNVEV (reference sequence). V was trimmed by 3 bases and J by 10 bases, leaving 10 bases between them. CDR3 residues: CASSFLGASPLHF. The CDR3 DNA reads as TGTGCCAGCAGTTTTTTGGGGGCATCACCCCTCCACTTT.

This clone was counted once. The rearrangement links TRBV2 to TRBJ2-5, with D perhaps matching TRBD2 (5 bases). Germline CDR1 SNHLY, CDR2 FYNNEI. The CDR3 contains 13 residues. With 3 bases removed from V and 5 bases from J, the gap between germline ends came to 10 bases. CDR3 in amino acids: CASSDSGEETQYF. Here the CDR3 DNA reads TGTGCCAGCAGTGATTCCGGGGAGGAGACCCAGTACTTC.

In this sample, this clone turned up once. The chain joins TRBV7-2 to TRBJ2-2; 10 bases align to TRBD2. V trimming: 1 base; J trimming: 2 bases; junction bases outside the gene matches: 7. CDR1 SGHTA and CDR2 FQGNSA come from the germline V gene. The CDR3 loop spans 18 amino acids. The CDR3 is CASSLVWSGGDNTGELFF. In DNA form, the CDR3 reads TGTGCCAGCAGCTTAGTTTGGAGCGGGGGGGATAACACCGGGGAGCTGTTTTTT.

For the CDR3, the DNA is TGTGCCAGCAGCACGGGACAGGGCCTCGGGCAAGAGACCCAGTACTTC. Protein: CASSTGQGLGQETQYF. The chain recombines TRBV11-2 with TRBJ2-5, with TRBD1 matching 9 bases. V lost 5 bases to trimming and J lost 2 bases; unmatched junction nucleotides: 9. CDR3 length equals 16 residues. CDR1 is SGHAT and CDR2 is FQNNGV in the germline V gene.

The J gene is TRBJ2-1, the V gene TRBV18; 11 bases match TRBD2. CDR1 and CDR2 (germline): KGHSH, LQKENI. This CDR3 spans 16 amino acids. Germline trimming cut 3 bases from V and 7 bases from J; bases unmatched to any gene: 8. The CDR3 loop reads CASSPTSGVPTNEQFF. For the CDR3, the DNA is TGTGCCAGCTCACCGACTAGCGGGGTACCCACGAATGAGCAGTTCTTC.

CDR3 residues: CASSTEAGRLKYGYTF. The DNA for the CDR3 is TGTGCCAGCAGCACTGAGGCGGGAAGGTTAAAATATGGCTACACCTTC. This rearrangement joins TRBV7-2 to TRBJ1-2; D is ambiguous. Germline V gene sequence: CDR1 SGHTA, CDR2 FQGNSA. The germline V and J ends were trimmed by 5 bases and 5 bases, with 21 bases remaining between them. The CDR3 is made up of 16 amino acids. Full variable domain (outside the CDR3, taken from reference TRBV7-2 and TRBJ1-2): GAGVSQSPSNKVTEKGKDVELRCDPISGHTALYWYRQSLGQGLEFLIYFQGNSAPDKSGLPSDRFSAERTGGSVSTLTIQRTQQEDSAVYLCASSTEAGRLKYGYTFGSGTRLTVV.

The genes are TRBV7-2 and TRBJ2-7, with 7 bases identical to TRBD2. The germline CDR1 and CDR2 sequences are SGHTA and FQGNSA. Trimming at V came to 3 bases and at J to 1 base, leaving 6 bases not matched to a gene. This CDR3 region has 15 residues. The CDR3, as DNA: TGTGCCAGCAGCTTCGGCGGGGGTCTATCCTACGAGCAGTACTTC. It translates to CASSFGGGLSYEQYF.

The gene calls are TRBV12-3 or TRBV12-4 and TRBJ1-2, with no clear D. CDR3 size: 12 residues. Trimming took off 2 bases at V and 8 bases at J, with 9 bases between the two ends. The CDR3 here is CASSLPPHGYTF. The CDR3 DNA sequence: TGTGCCAGCAGTTTACCCCCACACGGCTACACCTTC.

This clone has just a few counts. The V gene is TRBV10-2, the J gene TRBJ1-2; 8 nucleotides agree with TRBD1. The CDR3 loop spans 15 amino acids. Germline V gene lookup returns CDR1 WSHSY and CDR2 SAAADI. The V segment lost 4 bases and the J segment 2 bases; nucleotides outside the gene matches: 6. CDR3 region: CASSADQGANYGYTF. The DNA of the CDR3 is TGCGCCAGCAGTGCGGACCAGGGGGCGAACTATGGCTACACCTTC.